These T cell receptor beta chains were read from a single sample in a study of blood T cell repertoires in COVID-19. Profiling relied on immunoSEQ multiplex PCR, and the TCRdb table lists in-frame clones only, not all of them. The table includes around 300,000 clones, 70% to 90% detected once. The sample comprised peripheral blood. The receptors shown here come from a human donor in a cohort sampled during active COVID-19. Both conserved end residues are part of each CDR3. The D gene is left open where the match is weak. The size entry is marked missing in some rows and otherwise reads once, few, many or a size class.

CDR3aa | CDR3nt | j_gene | d_gene | abundance | v_gene
CASSSQGPYNEQFF | TGTGCCAGCAGCTCTCAGGGCCCGTACAATGAGCAGTTCTTC | TRBJ2-1 | - | - | TRBV7-3
CASSLKKGFGLNTEAFF | TGTGCCAGCAGCTTGAAAAAGGGGTTCGGATTGAACACTGAAGCTTTCTTT | TRBJ1-1 | - | - | TRBV5-8
CASSLDYQGAVQPQHF | TGTGCCAGCAGCTTAGATTACCAGGGGGCGGTTCAGCCCCAGCATTTT | TRBJ1-5 | TRBD1 | - | TRBV11-3
CASSLQGRGWYGYTF | TGTGCCAGCTCCCTCCAGGGCAGGGGATGGTATGGCTACACCTTC | TRBJ1-2 | - | - | TRBV18
CASSPRGSLGEQFF | TGTGCCAGTAGCCCTCGGGGGAGCCTTGGGGAGCAGTTCTTC | TRBJ2-1 | - | - | TRBV19
CATSPGTGREKLFF | TGTGCCACAAGTCCCGGGACAGGGCGTGAAAAACTGTTTTTT | TRBJ1-4 | TRBD1 | - | TRBV10-3
CASSPGSVAFF | TGTGCCAGCAGTCCAGGGTCCGTGGCTTTCTTT | TRBJ1-1 | - | once | TRBV2
CASSTPGTGGEQYF | TGTGCCAGCAGCACCCCCGGGACAGGGGGCGAGCAGTACTTC | TRBJ2-7 | TRBD1 | - | TRBV7-2
CASSPLSANNSPLHF | TGTGCCAGCTCACCATTGAGTGCGAATAATTCACCCCTCCACTTT | TRBJ1-6 | - | - | TRBV18
CASSQVVNTEAFF | TGTGCCAGCAGCCAAGTAGTGAACACTGAAGCTTTCTTT | TRBJ1-1 | - | - | TRBV3-1/TRBV3-2
CASSLAAGGSYEQYF | TGTGCCAGCAGCTTAGCAGCGGGGGGCTCCTACGAGCAGTACTTC | TRBJ2-7 | TRBD2 | few | TRBV7-2
CASSLEGTGGANEQYF | TGCGCCAGCAGCTTGGAGGGGACAGGGGGCGCGAACGAGCAGTACTTC | TRBJ2-7 | TRBD1 | - | TRBV5-1
CASRQGRTEAFF | TGTGCCAGCCGACAGGGTAGGACTGAAGCTTTCTTT | TRBJ1-1 | TRBD1 | - | TRBV6-5
CASSGQVAYEQYF | TGTGCCAGTAGTGGACAGGTGGCCTACGAGCAGTACTTC | TRBJ2-7 | TRBD1 | - | TRBV19
CAWSVLGLKEQYF | TGTGCCTGGAGTGTACTAGGGTTAAAAGAGCAGTACTTC | TRBJ2-7 | - | - | TRBV30
CASSDTPTGVADTQYF | TGTGCCAGCAGTGATACCCCTACAGGGGTTGCAGATACGCAGTATTTT | TRBJ2-3 | TRBD1 | - | TRBV25-1
CASSLWDRSPLHF | TGTGCCAGCAGCTTATGGGACAGGTCACCCCTCCACTTT | TRBJ1-6 | TRBD1 | - | TRBV7-9
CASKFTGVNQPQHF | TGTGCCAGCAAATTCACAGGGGTTAATCAGCCCCAGCATTTT | TRBJ1-5 | TRBD1 | - | TRBV6-5
CASSPRPRQSYGYTF | TGTGCCAGCAGTCCCCGGCCTCGACAGTCCTATGGCTACACCTTC | TRBJ1-2 | - | - | TRBV27
CAIRFSAEGTGELFF | TGTGCCATCAGGTTCTCAGCGGAGGGCACCGGGGAGCTGTTTTTT | TRBJ2-2 | - | - | TRBV10-3
CASSESGQGWTSYNEQFF | TGCGCCAGCAGTGAGTCAGGACAGGGATGGACCTCCTACAATGAGCAGTTCTTC | TRBJ2-1 | TRBD1 | - | TRBV10-1
CAIRKTTGVNTGELFF | TGTGCCATCAGGAAAACGACAGGGGTGAACACCGGGGAGCTGTTTTTT | TRBJ2-2 | TRBD1 | - | TRBV10-3
CATTSPGGTEAFF | TGTGCCACCACGTCTCCGGGCGGGACTGAAGCTTTCTTT | TRBJ1-1 | - | - | TRBV24-1
CASSQDQGNQPQHF | TGTGCCAGCAGCCAAGATCAGGGGAACCAGCCCCAGCATTTT | TRBJ1-5 | - | - | TRBV4-2
CASRLQGNVIRSNQPQHF | TGTGCCAGCAGATTACAGGGGAATGTTATCCGTAGCAATCAGCCCCAGCATTTT | TRBJ1-5 | TRBD1 | - | TRBV28
CASSPLQGAAYGYTF | TGTGCCAGCAGCCCGCTACAGGGGGCGGCCTATGGCTACACCTTC | TRBJ1-2 | TRBD1 | - | TRBV5-8
CASSVGGTGAYEQYF | TGTGCCAGCAGCGTAGGCGGGACAGGAGCCTACGAGCAGTACTTC | TRBJ2-7 | TRBD1 | - | TRBV9
CATSDLMVSSISTGELFF | TGTGCCACCAGTGATTTGATGGTCTCATCTATCTCCACCGGGGAGCTGTTTTTT | TRBJ2-2 | - | - | TRBV24-1
CASSSGTSNEQFF | TGCGCCAGCAGCTCCGGGACTTCCAATGAGCAGTTCTTC | TRBJ2-1 | - | many | TRBV5-1
CASSLRQGTRDQPQHF | TGTGCCAGCAGCTTAAGACAGGGAACGAGGGATCAGCCCCAGCATTTT | TRBJ1-5 | TRBD1 | - | TRBV7-8
CSVGRGNTGELFF | TGCAGCGTTGGCAGGGGGAACACCGGGGAGCTGTTTTTT | TRBJ2-2 | - | - | TRBV29-1
CASKSELRGKRDSNQPQHF | TGTGCCAGCAAGTCCGAACTCAGGGGGAAGAGGGATAGCAATCAGCCCCAGCATTTT | TRBJ1-5 | TRBD1 | - | TRBV2
CASKGQGNYNEQFF | TGTGCCAGCAAGGGACAGGGAAACTACAATGAGCAGTTCTTC | TRBJ2-1 | TRBD1 | once | TRBV2
CASSEAETYGYTF | TGTGCCAGCAGTGAGGCGGAAACCTATGGCTACACCTTC | TRBJ1-2 | - | - | TRBV6-1
CASSLLGLAGGRTGELFF | TGCGCCAGCAGCCTCCTCGGACTAGCGGGGGGGCGGACCGGGGAGCTGTTTTTT | TRBJ2-2 | TRBD2 | - | TRBV4-1
CASSIAPYNSPLHF | TGTGCCAGTAGTATAGCCCCTTATAATTCACCCCTCCACTTT | TRBJ1-6 | - | - | TRBV19
CASSSGNYGTQYF | TGTGCCAGCAGTTCGGGGAATTATGGGACCCAGTACTTC | TRBJ2-5 | - | - | TRBV12-3/TRBV12-4
CASSSGQGNQPQHF | TGTGCCAGCAGTTCAGGCCAGGGGAATCAGCCCCAGCATTTT | TRBJ1-5 | - | - | TRBV27
CASSLASLRWSDTQYF | TGTGCCAGCAGCTTAGCTAGCCTACGGTGGTCAGATACGCAGTATTTT | TRBJ2-3 | - | - | TRBV7-9
CASSFPSTADTQYF | TGTGCCAGCAGCTTCCCCTCGACAGCCGATACGCAGTATTTT | TRBJ2-3 | - | once | TRBV13
CATSRAAPDQPQHF | TGTGCCACCAGCAGAGCTGCCCCGGATCAGCCCCAGCATTTT | TRBJ1-5 | - | once | TRBV15